The 27 T cell receptor beta chains below were found in one sample sequenced in a study of siplizumab effects on memory and regulatory T cells (dated 2019 in TCRdb). Library preparation was by the immunoSEQ multiplex PCR assay. The table was pulled from immuneACCESS by TCRdb, which kept in-frame rearrangements only. Such tables lose some clones; where checked, under half of the loss comes from unresolved V genes, and the rest has no known cause. This sample holds about 100,000 clones; 94% were observed only once. The biggest ten clones account for approximately 1.5% of the sample. Input material: non-Treg CD4+ T cells sorted from blood. This specimen's cell subset or site label, per the study, means: FACS-sorted unstimulated CD4+ non-regulatory T cells. All receptors derive from a human donor in good health.

The J gene is TRBJ2-1, the V gene TRBV11-3; 11 bases match TRBD1. Trimming took 0 bases from V and 4 from J; bases not matched to a gene: 5. The germline V gene has CDR1 SGHNT and CDR2 YENEEA. The CDR3 is 17 amino acids. CDR3 in amino acids: CASSLDFRDRGYNEQFF. In DNA form, the CDR3 reads TGTGCCAGCAGCTTAGATTTCAGGGACAGGGGGTACAATGAGCAGTTCTTC.

This clone appeared once. J is TRBJ2-1 and V is TRBV6-5, with 8 positions matching TRBD2. The CDR3 length is 13 residues. The junction had 5 bases not matched to a gene; V was cut back by 9 bases and J by 4 bases. Germline assignment: CDR1 MNHEY and CDR2 SVGAGI. The CDR3 region has the DNA TGTGCCAGTCGCGGGACTAGGTACAATGAGCAGTTCTTC. Encoded protein: CASRGTRYNEQFF.

The CDR3 here is CAISEGGQGGYGYTF. The CDR3, as DNA: TGTGCCATCAGTGAAGGGGGACAGGGAGGGTATGGCTACACCTTC. This chain links TRBV10-3 with TRBJ1-2; 9 positions match TRBD1. Trimming cost V 3 bases and J 5 bases; bases outside gene matches: 7. From germline, CDR1 is ENHRY and CDR2 SYGVKD. This CDR3 has 15 amino acids.

This clone showed up just a few times. The chain recombines TRBV7-9 with TRBJ2-7; no clear D gene. This CDR3 has 14 amino acids. Germline lookup yields CDR1 SEHNR and CDR2 FQNEAQ (reference sequence). Deletions cut 1 base from V and 2 bases from J, with 9 bases between. The CDR3 sequence: CASSLGGQAYEQYF. CDR3 in DNA: TGTGCCAGCAGCTTAGGCGGCCAGGCCTACGAGCAGTACTTC.

The rearrangement links TRBV5-4 to TRBJ2-1; 8 bases agree with TRBD1. After removal of 4 bases from V and 12 bases from J, the junction contained 18 bases not matched to a gene. The CDR3 is 16 amino acids. The germline CDR1 and CDR2 sequences are SGHNT and YYREEE (reference sequence). This CDR3 is CASSLPPGQVFSVQFF. The CDR3 DNA reads as TGTGCCAGCAGCCTACCCCCGGGACAGGTATTTTCTGTGCAGTTCTTC.

The rearrangement links TRBV10-3 to TRBJ1-2, with 11 bases lining up with TRBD1. Looked up from germline, CDR1 is ENHRY and CDR2 is SYGVKD. V trimming: 7 bases; J trimming: 6 bases; junction bases outside the gene matches: 7. The CDR3 is 14 residues long. The CDR3 nucleotides read TGTGCCATCACCGGACAGGGGGCGCTGAATGGCTACACCTTC. Residues: CAITGQGALNGYTF.

This chain joins TRBV5-6 and TRBJ2-5, with D possibly called TRBD1 or TRBD2 (5 bases each). V was cut by 0 bases and J by 5 bases, with 11 bases left in between. The CDR3 covers 14 residues. Germline V gene data show CDR1 as SGHDT and CDR2 as YYEEEE. CDR3 region: CASSLVGTHETQYF. Written as DNA, the CDR3 is TGTGCCAGCAGCTTGGTCGGGACCCACGAGACCCAGTACTTC.

This chain joins TRBV18 and TRBJ1-1; the D gene is possibly TRBD1 (5 bases). The ends were cut back, 6 bases at V and 5 bases at J, with 19 bases in the middle. Germline assignment: CDR1 KGHSH and CDR2 LQKENI. CDR3 length: 15 residues. CDR3 DNA sequence: TGTGCCAGCTCTCTATACGGGACTCCTGAGACTGAAGCTTTCTTT. The encoded protein is CASSLYGTPETEAFF.

The chain employs TRBV15 and TRBJ1-2; TRBD1 aligns across 9 bases. The CDR3 has 15 residues. V gave up 5 bases and J gave up 0 bases; unmatched junction bases: 4. Looked up from germline, CDR1 is LNHNV and CDR2 is YYDKDF (reference sequence). The DNA of the CDR3 is TGTGCCACCAGCTCGCGGACAGGGGCTAACTATGGCTACACCTTC. Protein: CATSSRTGANYGYTF.

The chain joins TRBV6-1 to TRBJ1-1; the D gene is possibly TRBD1 (5 bases). V was cut by 2 bases and J by 5 bases, with 15 bases left in between. CDR3 length: 15 amino acids. The germline V gene encodes CDR1 MNHNS and CDR2 SASEGT. CDR3 bases: TGTGCCAGCAGTGAACTCGGGTCAGGGCAGACTGAAGCTTTCTTT. Encoded protein: CASSELGSGQTEAFF.

J is TRBJ2-7 and V is TRBV7-9, with 10 positions matching TRBD1. Per germline, CDR1 SEHNR and CDR2 FQNEAQ (reference sequence). Trimming cost V 6 bases and J 1 base; bases outside gene matches: 6. CDR3 length: 15 residues. CDR3 amino acids: CASSRRTGGSYEQYF. The CDR3 DNA sequence: TGTGCCAGCAGTCGCCGGACAGGGGGGTCCTACGAGCAGTACTTC. Looking up the rest from reference TRBV7-9 and TRBJ2-7 gives the full variable domain: DTGVSQNPRHKITKRGQNVTFRCDPISEHNRLYWYRQTLGQGPEFLTYFQNEAQLEKSRLLSDRFSAERPKGSFSTLEIQRTEQGDSAMYLCASSRRTGGSYEQYFGPGTRLTVT.

This sequence joins TRBV7-9 and TRBJ2-3, with TRBD2 identical over 8 bases. In germline, CDR1 is SEHNR, CDR2 FQNEAQ (reference sequence). The CDR3 runs 17 residues. The V segment lost 5 bases and the J segment 7 bases; nucleotides outside the gene matches: 17. The CDR3 loop is CASSTLFSGGPVYTQYF. The DNA of the CDR3 is TGTGCCAGCAGCACCCTATTTTCGGGAGGGCCCGTATATACGCAGTATTTT.

The chain links TRBV7-2 to TRBJ2-7, with 7 positions matching TRBD2. This CDR3 spans 13 amino acids. Trimming took 8 bases from V and 7 from J; bases not matched to a gene: 11. Germline-derived CDR1 and CDR2 are SGHTA and FQGNSA. CDR3 nucleotide sequence: TGTGCCAGCGGGAAGGCGGGAGAGAGGGAGCAGTACTTC. It yields the protein CASGKAGEREQYF.

This chain joins TRBV5-4 and TRBJ1-5; unclear D gene. The CDR3 has 15 residues. With 0 bases removed from V and 3 bases from J, the gap between germline ends came to 10 bases. The germline gives CDR1 SGHNT, CDR2 YYREEE (reference sequence). The CDR3 here is CASSLAGDYNQPQHF. The CDR3 nucleotides read TGTGCCAGCAGCTTGGCCGGAGATTACAATCAGCCCCAGCATTTT.

The V call is TRBV10-3, the J call TRBJ1-4; TRBD1 might be the D (5 bases). V lost 7 bases and J lost 5, with 14 bases in between. Germline CDR1 and CDR2: ENHRY and SYGVKD. This CDR3 comprises 14 residues. CDR3 protein: CAIKGEALNEKLFF. CDR3 bases: TGTGCCATCAAAGGGGAGGCCTTAAATGAAAAACTGTTTTTT.

The V gene is TRBV28, the J gene TRBJ2-3; a possible D gene is TRBD1 (6 bases). V was shortened by 4 bases and J by 0 bases, with 14 bases between the two germline ends. The CDR3 covers 16 residues. Germline CDR1 is MDHEN and CDR2 is SYDVKM. The CDR3, as DNA: TGTGCCAGCAGTTCCCGGCAGGGGCGCAGCACAGATACGCAGTATTTT. Residues: CASSSRQGRSTDTQYF.

This clone was counted a single time. The chain uses TRBV19 and TRBJ1-5, with a weak D call TRBD1 (5 bases). The V end lost 8 bases, the J end lost 0 bases, and 14 bases lay between the germline ends. The CDR3 length is 15 residues. Looked up from germline, CDR1 is LNHDA and CDR2 is SQIVND (reference sequence). The CDR3 DNA reads as TGTGCCAGTCATAAACAGGCGTATAGCAATCAGCCCCAGCATTTT. Its translation: CASHKQAYSNQPQHF.

This sequence joins TRBV6-1 and TRBJ2-1; D gene uncertain. V was trimmed by 8 bases and J by 8 bases, leaving 16 bases between them. CDR1 is MNHNS, CDR2 SASEGT, per germline. The CDR3 covers 13 residues. CDR3 DNA sequence: TGTGCCAGCGAACCATTAGGTCGCTATGAGCAGTTCTTC. Its translation: CASEPLGRYEQFF.

The V call is TRBV6-6, the J call TRBJ1-1; D gene uncertain. Trimming left V 4 bases short and J 3 bases short, with 9 bases between. The CDR3 length is 13 residues. Germline V gives CDR1 MNHNY, CDR2 SVGAGI (reference sequence). The CDR3 DNA reads TGTGCCAGCAGTTTTCGCTTGGACACTGAAGCTTTCTTT. Its translation: CASSFRLDTEAFF.

The chain has TRBV19 and TRBJ2-3, with a weak D call TRBD2 (7 bases). The CDR3 runs to 18 residues. The germline V gene encodes CDR1 LNHDA and CDR2 SQIVND (reference sequence). V dropped 5 bases and J dropped 4 bases, with 25 bases sitting between them. CDR3 DNA: TGTGCCAGTAGTCACGGGGGAGGGGGAATAGCGGTACCAGATACGCAGTATTTT. Translating gives CASSHGGGGIAVPDTQYF.

The chain has TRBV7-2 and TRBJ1-2; D is undetermined. V dropped 1 base and J dropped 4 bases, with 10 bases sitting between them. CDR3 size: 14 residues. Germline V gene data show CDR1 as SGHTA and CDR2 as FQGNSA. The CDR3 DNA sequence: TGTGCCAGCAGCTTAGGAGGTGTTGGCTATGGCTACACCTTC. As protein: CASSLGGVGYGYTF.

The chain links TRBV6-5 to TRBJ1-2; TRBD1 might be the D (5 bases). Trimming left V 8 bases short and J 4 bases short, with 17 bases between. The CDR3 has 14 amino acids. CDR1 and CDR2 (germline): MNHEY, SVGAGI. The CDR3 nucleotides are TGTGCCAGCTCTAGGCGCGTGGGGGGCTATGGCTACACCTTC. Translation gives CASSRRVGGYGYTF.

The V call is TRBV11-2, the J call TRBJ2-1, with 7 bases matching TRBD2. CDR1 and CDR2 from the germline V gene are SGHAT and FQNNGV. The CDR3 has 16 amino acids. V lost 5 bases, J lost 9 bases, and 16 bases stayed unmatched. The CDR3 coding sequence is TGTGCCAGCAGCCCTCCCCGGACTAGAAGTAGAGGTGAGCAGTTCTTC. Translating gives CASSPPRTRSRGEQFF. Full variable domain (missing parts from reference TRBV11-2 and TRBJ2-1): EAGVAQSPRYKIIEKRQSVAFWCNPISGHATLYWYQQILGQGPKLLIQFQNNGVVDDSQLPKDRFSAERLKGVDSTLKIQPAKLEDSAVYLCASSPPRTRSRGEQFFGPGTRLTVL.

The chain recombines TRBV28 with TRBJ2-3, with D perhaps matching TRBD2 (5 bases). CDR3 length equals 14 residues. Germline V lookup: CDR1 MDHEN, CDR2 SYDVKM. V lost 3 bases and J lost 0, with 7 bases in between. The CDR3 nucleotides read TGTGCCAGCAGTTTCGGGATGAGCACAGATACGCAGTATTTT. This codes for CASSFGMSTDTQYF.

The CDR3 DNA sequence: TGTGCCAGCAGCTGGGGACTAGCGGGAAAATCCTACGAGCAGTACTTC. Amino acids: CASSWGLAGKSYEQYF. This chain joins TRBV11-2 and TRBJ2-7; 13 bases agree with TRBD2. The CDR3 consists of 16 residues. The germline V gene encodes CDR1 SGHAT and CDR2 FQNNGV. Trimming took 4 bases from V and 1 from J; bases not matched to a gene: 4.

The J gene is TRBJ1-3, the V gene TRBV19; the D gene is possibly TRBD1 (5 bases). CDR3 size: 13 residues. With 8 bases removed from V and 0 bases from J, the gap between germline ends came to 8 bases. Looked up from germline, CDR1 is LNHDA and CDR2 is SQIVND (reference sequence). The CDR3 bases are TGTGCCAGTGTCGGGGGCTCTGGAAACACCATATATTTT. It translates to CASVGGSGNTIYF.

The gene calls are TRBV18 and TRBJ1-4, with D unclear. V lost 3 bases and J 2 bases, leaving 10 bases between the germline ends. CDR3 length equals 15 residues. The V gene's germline CDR1 is KGHSH and CDR2 LQKENI. The CDR3 nucleotides are TGTGCCAGCTCACCCCGGGGAGGCACTAATGAAAAACTGTTTTTT. It is translated as CASSPRGGTNEKLFF.